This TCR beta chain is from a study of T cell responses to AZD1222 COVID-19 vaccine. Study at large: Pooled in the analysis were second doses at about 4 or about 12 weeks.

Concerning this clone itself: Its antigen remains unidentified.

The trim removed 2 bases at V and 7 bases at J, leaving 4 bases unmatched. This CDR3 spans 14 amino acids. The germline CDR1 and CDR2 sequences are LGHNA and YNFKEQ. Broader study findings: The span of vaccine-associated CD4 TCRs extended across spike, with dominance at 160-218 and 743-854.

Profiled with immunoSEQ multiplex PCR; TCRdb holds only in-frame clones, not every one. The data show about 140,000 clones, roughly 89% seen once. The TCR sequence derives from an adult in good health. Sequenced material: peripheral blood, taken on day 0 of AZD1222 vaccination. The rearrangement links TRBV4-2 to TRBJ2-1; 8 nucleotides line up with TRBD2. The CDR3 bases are TGTGCCAGCAGCCAATACGGGGGGGCAAATGAGCAGTTCTTC. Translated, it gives CASSQYGGANEQFF.